A single sample is the source of the 14 T cell receptor beta chains below, sequenced in a study of identical twins. TCRdb processed the 5' RACE reads anew with MiXCR; each CDR3 protein has one entry. This table has approximately 1.8 million distinct CDR3 sequences, about 30% appearing once. The sample was cord blood. These receptors came from a newborn girl in good health.

This clonotype occurred a few times. The J gene is TRBJ2-1, the V gene TRBV4-2, with TRBD1 matching over 8 bases. The CDR3 consists of 15 residues. Trimming took 5 bases from V and 4 from J; bases not matched to a gene: 7. In germline, CDR1 is LGHNA, CDR2 YNFKEQ. The DNA for the CDR3 is TGTGCCAGCAGCAGTAAACAGGGGGTTTACAATGAGCAGTTCTTC. Residues: CASSSKQGVYNEQFF.

This clonotype was seen only a few times. The rearrangement links TRBV7-2 to TRBJ2-3; 8 bases fit TRBD2. CDR3 size: 10 residues. In germline, CDR1 is SGHTA, CDR2 FQGNSA. Trimming at V came to 8 bases and at J to 13 bases, leaving 5 bases not matched to a gene. The CDR3 nucleotides read TGTGCCAGCGGTGGGACTAGGGAGTATTTT. Translating it yields CASGGTREYF. Full variable domain (rest looked up from reference TRBV7-2 and TRBJ2-3): GAGVSQSPSNKVTEKGKDVELRCDPISGHTALYWYRQSLGQGLEFLIYFQGNSAPDKSGLPSDRFSAERTGGSVSTLTIQRTQQEDSAVYLCASGGTREYFGPGTRLTVL.

The sample holds a few counts of this clonotype. The CDR3 sequence: CASKTDGVSNEKLFF. Here the CDR3 DNA reads TGTGCCAGCAAAACAGATGGGGTTTCCAATGAAAAACTGTTTTTT. The genes are TRBV2 and TRBJ1-4; no reliable D call. V was cut by 7 bases and J by 5 bases, with 17 bases left in between. The CDR3 loop spans 15 amino acids. Germline-derived CDR1 and CDR2 are SNHLY and FYNNEI.

The V call is TRBV5-1, the J call TRBJ2-1, with 7 bases that match TRBD1. After removal of 2 bases from V and 2 bases from J, the junction contained 4 bases not matched to a gene. Germline CDR1 is SGHRS and CDR2 is YFSETQ. The CDR3 is 15 residues long. The CDR3 is CASSFVQGPYNEQFF. The CDR3 region has the DNA TGCGCCAGCAGCTTCGTACAGGGGCCCTACAATGAGCAGTTCTTC. Full variable domain (remainder filled in from reference TRBV5-1 and TRBJ2-1): KAGVTQTPRYLIKTRGQQVTLSCSPISGHRSVSWYQQTPGQGLQFLFEYFSETQRNKGNFPGRFSGRQFSNSRSEMNVSTLELGDSALYLCASSFVQGPYNEQFFGPGTRLTVL.

V and J are TRBV9 and TRBJ1-5, with 8 bases fitting TRBD1. Germline CDR1 SGDLS, CDR2 YYNGEE. The CDR3 runs 16 residues. V lost 0 bases to trimming and J lost 5 bases; unmatched junction nucleotides: 7. The CDR3 DNA follows: TGTGCCAGCAGCGTAGGGGACAGGTTCGGAGATCAGCCCCAGCATTTT. This translates into CASSVGDRFGDQPQHF.

This clonotype has just a few counts. The CDR3 reads CASSVAARQSNEQFF. In DNA form, the CDR3 reads TGTGCCAGCAGCGTAGCAGCGCGCCAATCCAATGAGCAGTTCTTC. The chain employs TRBV9 and TRBJ2-1; D unresolved. Germline values: CDR1 SGDLS, CDR2 YYNGEE. This CDR3 contains 15 residues. The V gene lost 0 bases and the J gene lost 6 bases, with 13 bases spanning the gap.

The chain couples TRBV20-1 to TRBJ2-2; TRBD2 aligns across 7 bases. The CDR3 is made up of 15 amino acids. V was pared by 1 base and J by 3 bases, with 5 bases of the junction left unmatched. In germline, CDR1 is DFQATT, CDR2 SNEGSKA (reference sequence). For the CDR3, the DNA is TGCAGTGCTAGAGCCGCGGGAGTGGACACCGGGGAGCTGTTTTTT. Protein: CSARAAGVDTGELFF.

The chain has TRBV25-1 and TRBJ2-5; TRBD2 is a possible D gene (6 bases). The CDR3 runs 14 residues. Germline V gives CDR1 MGHDK, CDR2 SYGVNS. V lost 4 bases and J 2 bases, leaving 11 bases between the germline ends. The DNA of the CDR3 is TGTGCCAGCAGTGGCCGGACTACGCAAGAGACCCAGTACTTC. Protein sequence: CASSGRTTQETQYF.

J is TRBJ2-1 and V is TRBV12-3 or TRBV12-4; 10 nucleotides agree with TRBD2. The closer fit of TRBJ2-7 to the DNA end suggests the J call may be wrong. The CDR3 is 15 amino acids. The CDR3 here is CASSSSGGPYNEQYF. The CDR3 DNA reads TGTGCCAGCAGCTCTAGCGGGGGACCCTACAATGAGCAGTACTTC.

This clonotype was recorded once. The J gene is TRBJ2-2, the V gene TRBV10-2; D assignment may be TRBD1 or TRBD2 (6 bases each). CDR3 length: 15 residues. Germline assignment: CDR1 WSHSY and CDR2 SAAADI. Trimming left V 6 bases short and J 3 bases short, with 14 bases between. CDR3 sequence (DNA): TGCGCCAGCAGACAAGGGGGGCTCGACACCGGGGAGCTGTTTTTT. Protein sequence: CASRQGGLDTGELFF.

V gene TRBV10-3 combines with J gene TRBJ2-3; TRBD1 aligns across 10 bases. This CDR3 spans 16 amino acids. Germline trimming cut 4 bases from V and 2 bases from J; bases unmatched to any gene: 6. Germline V lookup: CDR1 ENHRY, CDR2 SYGVKD. The CDR3 sequence is CAISGGTGAFTDTQYF. The CDR3 nucleotides are TGTGCCATCAGTGGGGGGACAGGGGCCTTCACAGATACGCAGTATTTT.

This chain connects TRBV21-1 to TRBJ2-3; the table's D call TRBD2 went unverified against the DNA. TRBV21-1 is a recognized pseudogene. This CDR3 has 20 residues. The CDR3 DNA is TGTGCCAGCAGCAAAGGAGATCTTAGCGGGGGGGATTGGAGCACAGATACGCAGTATTTT. As protein: CASSKGDLSGGDWSTDTQYF.

The chain combines TRBV3-1 with TRBJ2-4; the D is unclear. Germline V gene sequence: CDR1 LGHDT, CDR2 YNNKEL (reference sequence). This CDR3 region has 17 residues. The V end lost 0 bases, the J end lost 1 base, and 13 bases lay between the germline ends. This chain's CDR3 is CASSQDDRILAKNIQYF. The CDR3 DNA reads as TGTGCCAGCAGCCAAGATGATAGAATTCTCGCCAAAAACATTCAGTACTTC.

Concerning this clonotype itself: Germline and junction disagree at one end, which may indicate a read error. The chain combines TRBV9 with TRBJ1-1; possibly TRBD1 for D (6 bases). The CDR3 consists of 19 residues. CDR1 and CDR2 from the germline V gene are SGDLS and YYNGEE. The CDR3 spells CASSVAIPQGSPLNTKAFF. The CDR3 nucleotides are TGTGCCAGCAGCGTAGCTATACCTCAGGGGAGTCCCTTGAACACTAAAGCTTTCTTT.